This T cell receptor beta chain stems from a study of cytomegalovirus exposure and HLA in healthy donors. Whole-study context: In a previous analysis, some 120 million unique TCR beta sequences were found from roughly 200 million T cells. Around 80 million unique TCR sequences came from HLA-typed donors in an early release. Broader study findings: Sequencing likely generated an artifact that appeared as a cluster of highly shared sequence variants. A missense DCLRE1C variant was associated with V- and J-gene trimming of TCR beta chains in a later analysis, and an independent cohort replicated the association.

In the PCR, 60 Vbeta and 13 Jbeta primers were used. Libraries were prepared by immunoSEQ multiplex PCR; TCRdb keeps only in-frame clonotypes and omits some of them. The sample contains around 150,000 clones, roughly 79% of which appear only once. The sample holds one count of this clone. Its target is unknown. With 1 base clipped from V and 8 bases from J, the junction kept 2 bases outside the gene matches. The CDR3 is 15 amino acids. Germline CDR1 reads SNHLY; CDR2 reads FYNNEI. The rearrangement uses TRBV2 and TRBJ2-3; TRBD2 aligns across 14 bases. This TCR derives from a woman aged 35 to 49 in good health and CMV-seronegative. Sequenced material: PBMCs. In nucleotides, the CDR3 is TGTGCCAGCAGTGAAGAGGGACTAGCGGGAGTTACGCAGTATTTT. This sequence encodes CASSEEGLAGVTQYF.